The present T cell receptor beta chain was sequenced within a study of glioma-infiltrating T cells. In its sample, this clonotype was seen many times. Germline V lookup: CDR1 LNHDA, CDR2 SQIVND (reference sequence). The CDR3 consists of 13 residues. V lost 10 bases, J lost 1 base, and 4 bases stayed unmatched. TCR alpha and beta CDR3 regions were amplified from RNA using iRepertoire nested multiplex PCR. One-step reverse transcription and amplification started from around 100-400 ng of tissue mRNA or PBMC total RNA. A single record per CDR3 protein comes from TCRdb applying MiXCR to the multiplex PCR reads. The repertoire holds about 89,000 distinct CDR3 sequences, with about a quarter as singletons.

Sequencing was done on a sample of glioma tissue, nonneoplastic brain tissue, or PBMCs (not recorded which). This chain joins TRBV19 and TRBJ1-5; 7 bases are a match to TRBD1. This TCR derives from a human donor with low-grade glioma or glioblastoma, undergoing nonglioma brain surgery, or in good health (not recorded which). In DNA form, the CDR3 reads TGTGCCATTCTACAGGGGAGCAATCAGCCCCAGCATTTT. Translated: CAILQGSNQPQHF.